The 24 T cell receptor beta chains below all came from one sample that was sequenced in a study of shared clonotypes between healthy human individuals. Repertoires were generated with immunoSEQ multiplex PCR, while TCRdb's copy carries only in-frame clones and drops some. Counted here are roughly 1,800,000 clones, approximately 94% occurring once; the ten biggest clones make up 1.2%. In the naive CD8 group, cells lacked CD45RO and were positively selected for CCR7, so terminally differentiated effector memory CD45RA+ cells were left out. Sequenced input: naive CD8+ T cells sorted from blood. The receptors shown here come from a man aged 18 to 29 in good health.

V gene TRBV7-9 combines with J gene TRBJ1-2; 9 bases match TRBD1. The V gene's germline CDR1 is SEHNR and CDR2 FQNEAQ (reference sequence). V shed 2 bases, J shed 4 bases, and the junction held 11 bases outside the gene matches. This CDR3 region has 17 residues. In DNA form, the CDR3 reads TGTGCCAGCAGCTTAACGATCTTGGGACAGGGCAGCTATGGCTACACCTTC. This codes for CASSLTILGQGSYGYTF.

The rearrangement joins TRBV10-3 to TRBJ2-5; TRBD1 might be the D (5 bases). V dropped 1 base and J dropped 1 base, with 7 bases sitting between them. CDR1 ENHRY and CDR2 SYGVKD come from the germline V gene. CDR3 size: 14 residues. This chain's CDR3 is CAISEFDSQETQYF. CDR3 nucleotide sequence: TGTGCCATCAGTGAGTTCGACAGCCAAGAGACCCAGTACTTC.

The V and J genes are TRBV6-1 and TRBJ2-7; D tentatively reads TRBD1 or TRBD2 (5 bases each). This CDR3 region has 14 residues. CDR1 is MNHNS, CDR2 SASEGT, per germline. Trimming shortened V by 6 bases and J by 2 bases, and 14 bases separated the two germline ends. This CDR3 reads CASSPGRNPYEQYF. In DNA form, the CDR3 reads TGTGCCAGCAGCCCGGGACGCAACCCCTACGAGCAGTACTTC.

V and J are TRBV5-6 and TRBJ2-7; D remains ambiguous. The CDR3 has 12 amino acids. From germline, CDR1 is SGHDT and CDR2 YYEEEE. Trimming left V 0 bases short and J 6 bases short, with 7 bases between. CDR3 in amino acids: CASSLAWGEQYF. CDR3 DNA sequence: TGTGCCAGCAGCTTGGCCTGGGGCGAGCAGTACTTC.

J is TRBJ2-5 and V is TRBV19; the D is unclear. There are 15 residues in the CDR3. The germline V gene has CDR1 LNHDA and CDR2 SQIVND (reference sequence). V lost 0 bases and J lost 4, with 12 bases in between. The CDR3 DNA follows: TGTGCCAGTAGTATAGATATGGGATTTCCAGAGACCCAGTACTTC. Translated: CASSIDMGFPETQYF.

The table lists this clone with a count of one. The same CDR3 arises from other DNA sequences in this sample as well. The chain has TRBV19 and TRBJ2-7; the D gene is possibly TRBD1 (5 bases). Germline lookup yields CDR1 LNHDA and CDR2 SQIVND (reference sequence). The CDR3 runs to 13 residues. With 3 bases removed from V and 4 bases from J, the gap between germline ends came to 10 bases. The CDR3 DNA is TGTGCCAGTAGTATCGGCAGGGATTACGAGCAGTACTTC. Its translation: CASSIGRDYEQYF. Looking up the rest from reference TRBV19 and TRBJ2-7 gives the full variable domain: DGGITQSPKYLFRKEGQNVTLSCEQNLNHDAMYWYRQDPGQGLRLIYYSQIVNDFQKGDIAEGYSVSREKKESFPLTVTSAQKNPTAFYLCASSIGRDYEQYFGPGTRLTVT.

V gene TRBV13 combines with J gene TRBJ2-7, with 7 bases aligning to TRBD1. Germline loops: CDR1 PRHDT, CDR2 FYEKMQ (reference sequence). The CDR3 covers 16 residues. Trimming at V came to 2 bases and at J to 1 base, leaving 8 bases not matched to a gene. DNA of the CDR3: TGTGCCAGCAGCTTAAGGGGGACAGTGTTGTCCTACGAGCAGTACTTC. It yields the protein CASSLRGTVLSYEQYF.

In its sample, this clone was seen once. The CDR3: CASSVRDPPADTEAFF. The CDR3 DNA reads as TGTGCCAGCAGCGTCCGGGACCCCCCTGCGGACACTGAAGCTTTCTTT. V usage is TRBV7-9 and J usage is TRBJ1-1, with D maybe TRBD1 (5 bases). The CDR3 contains 16 residues. CDR1 is SEHNR and CDR2 is FQNEAQ in the germline V gene (reference sequence). The V end was cut by 5 bases, the J end by 3 bases, with 19 bases between.

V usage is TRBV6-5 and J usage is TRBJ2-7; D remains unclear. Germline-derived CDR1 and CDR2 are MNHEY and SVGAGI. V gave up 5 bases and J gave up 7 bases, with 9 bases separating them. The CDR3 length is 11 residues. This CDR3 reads CASSELREQYF. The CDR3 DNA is TGTGCCAGCAGTGAACTAAGGGAGCAGTACTTC.

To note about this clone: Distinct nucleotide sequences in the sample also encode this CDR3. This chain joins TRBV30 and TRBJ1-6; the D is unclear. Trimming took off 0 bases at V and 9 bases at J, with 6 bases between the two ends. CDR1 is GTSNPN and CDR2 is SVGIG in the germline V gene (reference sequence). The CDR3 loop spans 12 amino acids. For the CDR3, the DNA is TGTGCCTGGAGTGTACTCGGTTCACCCCTCCACTTT. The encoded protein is CAWSVLGSPLHF.

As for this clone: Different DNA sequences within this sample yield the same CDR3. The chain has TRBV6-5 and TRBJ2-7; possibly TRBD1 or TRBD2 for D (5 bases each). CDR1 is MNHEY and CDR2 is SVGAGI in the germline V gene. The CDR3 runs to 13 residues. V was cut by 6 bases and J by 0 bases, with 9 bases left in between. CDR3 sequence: CASSKGSSYEQYF. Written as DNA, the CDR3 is TGTGCCAGCAGCAAGGGGAGCTCCTACGAGCAGTACTTC.

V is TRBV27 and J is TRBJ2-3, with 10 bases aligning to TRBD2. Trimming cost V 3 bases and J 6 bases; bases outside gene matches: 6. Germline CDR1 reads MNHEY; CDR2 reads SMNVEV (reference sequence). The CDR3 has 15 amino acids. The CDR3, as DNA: TGTGCCAGCAGTTTGTCGAGCGGGAGGGCGGATACGCAGTATTTT. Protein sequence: CASSLSSGRADTQYF.

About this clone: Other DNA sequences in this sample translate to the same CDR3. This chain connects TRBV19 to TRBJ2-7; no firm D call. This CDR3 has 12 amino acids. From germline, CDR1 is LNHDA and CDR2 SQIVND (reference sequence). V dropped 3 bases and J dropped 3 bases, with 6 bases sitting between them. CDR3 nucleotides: TGTGCCAGTAGTATGGGTAGCTACGAGCAGTACTTC. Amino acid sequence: CASSMGSYEQYF.

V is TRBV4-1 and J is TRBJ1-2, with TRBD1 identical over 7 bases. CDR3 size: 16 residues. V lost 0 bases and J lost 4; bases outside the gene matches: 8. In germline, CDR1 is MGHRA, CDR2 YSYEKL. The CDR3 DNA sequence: TGCGCCAGCAGCCAAGAACACGGGGGGACAGCCTATGGCTACACCTTC. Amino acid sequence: CASSQEHGGTAYGYTF.

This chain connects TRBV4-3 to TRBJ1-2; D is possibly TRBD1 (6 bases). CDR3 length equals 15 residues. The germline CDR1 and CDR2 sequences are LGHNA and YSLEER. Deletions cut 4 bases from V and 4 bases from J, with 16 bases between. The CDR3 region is CASSPTRDNFYGYTF. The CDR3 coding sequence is TGCGCCAGCAGCCCTACCCGGGACAATTTCTATGGCTACACCTTC.

The CDR3 DNA reads as TGTGCCAGCAGCGTACTGACAGGGGACAACTACGAGCAGTACTTC. Protein product: CASSVLTGDNYEQYF. V and J are TRBV9 and TRBJ2-7, with 8 bases lining up with TRBD1. V was pared by 1 base and J by 3 bases, with 6 bases of the junction left unmatched. Germline CDR1 and CDR2: SGDLS and YYNGEE. This CDR3 has 15 amino acids.

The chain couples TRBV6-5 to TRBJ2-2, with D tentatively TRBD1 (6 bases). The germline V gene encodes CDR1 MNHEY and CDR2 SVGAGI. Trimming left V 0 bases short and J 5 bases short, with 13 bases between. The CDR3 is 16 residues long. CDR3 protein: CASSYSSTGGTGELFF. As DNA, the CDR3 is TGTGCCAGCAGTTACTCTTCGACAGGCGGGACCGGGGAGCTGTTTTTT.

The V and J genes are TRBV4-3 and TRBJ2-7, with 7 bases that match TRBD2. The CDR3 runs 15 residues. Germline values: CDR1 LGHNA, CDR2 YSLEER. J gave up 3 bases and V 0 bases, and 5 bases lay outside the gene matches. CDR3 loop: CASSQDRDYYYEQYF. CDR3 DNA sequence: TGCGCCAGCAGCCAAGATCGGGACTATTACTACGAGCAGTACTTC.

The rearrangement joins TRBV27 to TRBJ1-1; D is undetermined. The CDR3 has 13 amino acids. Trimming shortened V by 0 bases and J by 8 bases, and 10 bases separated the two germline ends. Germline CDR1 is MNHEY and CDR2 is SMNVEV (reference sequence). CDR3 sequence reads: CASSLSPSNEAFF. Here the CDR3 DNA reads TGTGCCAGCAGTTTATCCCCCAGTAACGAAGCTTTCTTT.

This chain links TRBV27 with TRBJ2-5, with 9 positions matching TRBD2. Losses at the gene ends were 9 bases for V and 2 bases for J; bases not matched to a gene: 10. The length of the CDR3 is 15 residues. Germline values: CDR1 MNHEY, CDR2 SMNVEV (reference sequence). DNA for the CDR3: TGTGCCAGTGGGATTGTAGCGGGGGTACAAGAGACCCAGTACTTC. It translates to CASGIVAGVQETQYF.

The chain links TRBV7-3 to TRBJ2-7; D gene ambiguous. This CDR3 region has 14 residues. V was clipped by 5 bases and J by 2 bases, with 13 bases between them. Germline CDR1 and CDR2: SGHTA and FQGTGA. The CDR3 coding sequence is TGTGCCAGCAGCCTCAACGGCGTTACCTACGAGCAGTACTTC. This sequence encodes CASSLNGVTYEQYF.

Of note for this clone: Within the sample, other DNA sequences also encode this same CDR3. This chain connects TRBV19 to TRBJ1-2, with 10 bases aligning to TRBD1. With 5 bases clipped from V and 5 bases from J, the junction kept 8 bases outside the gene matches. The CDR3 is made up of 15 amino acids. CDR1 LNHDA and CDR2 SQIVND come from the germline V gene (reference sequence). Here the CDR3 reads CASSAPGTGDYGYTF. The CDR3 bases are TGTGCCAGTAGTGCCCCAGGGACAGGGGATTATGGCTACACCTTC.

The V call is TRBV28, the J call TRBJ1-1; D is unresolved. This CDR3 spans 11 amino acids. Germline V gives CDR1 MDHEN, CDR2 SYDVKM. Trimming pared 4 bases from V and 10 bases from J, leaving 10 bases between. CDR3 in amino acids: CASSYRLGAFF. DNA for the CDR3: TGTGCCAGCAGTTACCGTTTAGGAGCTTTCTTT.

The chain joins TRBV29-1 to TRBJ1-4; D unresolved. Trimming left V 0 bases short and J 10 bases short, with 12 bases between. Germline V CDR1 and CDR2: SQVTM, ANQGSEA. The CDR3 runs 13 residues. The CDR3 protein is CSVEETILGKLFF. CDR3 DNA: TGCAGCGTTGAAGAAACAATACTAGGAAAACTGTTTTTT.